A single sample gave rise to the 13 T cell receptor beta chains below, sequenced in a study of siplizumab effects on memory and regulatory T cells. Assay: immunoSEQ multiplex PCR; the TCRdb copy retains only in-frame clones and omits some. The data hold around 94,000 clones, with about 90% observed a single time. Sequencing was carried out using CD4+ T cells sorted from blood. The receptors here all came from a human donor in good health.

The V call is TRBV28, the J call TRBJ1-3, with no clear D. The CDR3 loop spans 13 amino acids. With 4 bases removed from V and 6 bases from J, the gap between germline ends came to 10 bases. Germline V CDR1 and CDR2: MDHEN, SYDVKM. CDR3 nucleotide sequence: TGTGCCAGCAGTTGGGGAATGGTAAACACCATATATTTT. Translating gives CASSWGMVNTIYF. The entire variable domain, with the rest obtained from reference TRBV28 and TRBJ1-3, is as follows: DVKVTQSSRYLVKRTGEKVFLECVQDMDHENMFWYRQDPGLGLRLIYFSYDVKMKEKGDIPEGYSVSREKKERFSLILESASTNQTSMYLCASSWGMVNTIYFGEGSWLTVV.

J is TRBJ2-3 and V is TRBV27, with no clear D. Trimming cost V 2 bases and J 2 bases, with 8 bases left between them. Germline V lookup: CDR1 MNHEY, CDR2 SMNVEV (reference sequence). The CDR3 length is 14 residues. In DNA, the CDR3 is TGTGCCAGCAGTTTAACAGCTTACACAGATACGCAGTATTTT. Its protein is CASSLTAYTDTQYF.

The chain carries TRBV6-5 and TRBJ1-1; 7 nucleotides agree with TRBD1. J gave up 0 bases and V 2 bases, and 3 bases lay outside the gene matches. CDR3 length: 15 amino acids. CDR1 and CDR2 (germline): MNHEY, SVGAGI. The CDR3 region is CASSYQGTVNTEAFF. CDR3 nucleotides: TGTGCCAGCAGTTACCAAGGGACAGTGAACACTGAAGCTTTCTTT.

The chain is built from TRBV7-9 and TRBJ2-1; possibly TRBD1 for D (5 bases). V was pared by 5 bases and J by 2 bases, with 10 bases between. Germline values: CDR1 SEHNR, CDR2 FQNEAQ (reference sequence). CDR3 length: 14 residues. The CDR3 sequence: CASSNQGTYNEQFF. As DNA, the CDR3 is TGTGCCAGCAGCAATCAGGGTACCTACAATGAGCAGTTCTTC. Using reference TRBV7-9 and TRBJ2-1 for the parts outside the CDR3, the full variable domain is DTGVSQNPRHKITKRGQNVTFRCDPISEHNRLYWYRQTLGQGPEFLTYFQNEAQLEKSRLLSDRFSAERPKGSFSTLEIQRTEQGDSAMYLCASSNQGTYNEQFFGPGTRLTVL.

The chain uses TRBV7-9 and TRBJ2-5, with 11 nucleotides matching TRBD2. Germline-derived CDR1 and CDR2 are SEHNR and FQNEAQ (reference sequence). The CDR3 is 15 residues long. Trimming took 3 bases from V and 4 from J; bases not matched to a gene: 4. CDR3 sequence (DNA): TGTGCCAGCAGCTTTCCTAGCGGGAGGCTAGAGACCCAGTACTTC. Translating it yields CASSFPSGRLETQYF.

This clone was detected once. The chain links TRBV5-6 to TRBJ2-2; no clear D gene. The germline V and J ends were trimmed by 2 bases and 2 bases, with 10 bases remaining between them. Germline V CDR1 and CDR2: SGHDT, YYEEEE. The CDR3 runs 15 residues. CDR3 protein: CASSFLAKNTGELFF. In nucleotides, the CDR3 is TGTGCCAGCAGCTTTCTTGCCAAAAACACCGGGGAGCTGTTTTTT.

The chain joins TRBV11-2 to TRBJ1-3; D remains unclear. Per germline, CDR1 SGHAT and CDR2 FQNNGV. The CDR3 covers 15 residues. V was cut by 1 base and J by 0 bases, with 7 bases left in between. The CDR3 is CASSLGLSSGNTIYF. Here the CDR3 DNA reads TGTGCCAGCAGCTTAGGCCTTTCCTCTGGAAACACCATATATTTT.

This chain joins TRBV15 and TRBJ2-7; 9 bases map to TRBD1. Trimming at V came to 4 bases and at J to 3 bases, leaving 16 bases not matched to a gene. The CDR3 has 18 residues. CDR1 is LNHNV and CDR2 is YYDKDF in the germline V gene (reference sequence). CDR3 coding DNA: TGTGCCACCAGCACCAATCCCGGGACAGGGTCACTCTTCTACGAGCAGTACTTC. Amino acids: CATSTNPGTGSLFYEQYF. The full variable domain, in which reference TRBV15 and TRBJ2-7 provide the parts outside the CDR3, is DAMVIQNPRYQVTQFGKPVTLSCSQTLNHNVMYWYQQKSSQAPKLLFHYYDKDFNNEADTPDNFQSRRPNTSFCFLDIRSPGLGDTAMYLCATSTNPGTGSLFYEQYFGPGTRLTVT.

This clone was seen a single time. The CDR3 bases are TGTGCCAGCCTATCCCGCACGTCGGGGTTCAATGAGCAGTTCTTC. Translating gives CASLSRTSGFNEQFF. This sequence joins TRBV27 and TRBJ2-1, with D perhaps matching TRBD2 (5 bases). The CDR3 totals 15 residues. CDR1 is MNHEY, CDR2 SMNVEV, per germline (reference sequence). Trimming removed 8 bases at V and 6 bases at J, with 20 bases between.

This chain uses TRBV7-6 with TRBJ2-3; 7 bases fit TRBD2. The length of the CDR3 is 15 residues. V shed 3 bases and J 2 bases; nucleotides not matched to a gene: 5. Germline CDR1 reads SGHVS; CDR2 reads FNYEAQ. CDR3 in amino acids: CASSFHGGYTDTQYF. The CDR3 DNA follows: TGTGCCAGCAGCTTCCACGGGGGGTACACAGATACGCAGTATTTT. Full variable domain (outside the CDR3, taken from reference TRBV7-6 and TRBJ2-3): GAGVSQSPRYKVTKRGQDVALRCDPISGHVSLYWYRQALGQGPEFLTYFNYEAQQDKSGLPNDRFSAERPEGSISTLTIQRTEQRDSAMYRCASSFHGGYTDTQYFGPGTRLTVL.

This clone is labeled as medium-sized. CDR3 amino acids: CASSQEQGPSIYGYTF. The CDR3, as DNA: TGCGCCAGCAGCCAAGAGCAGGGCCCTTCTATCTATGGCTACACCTTC. This chain joins TRBV4-1 and TRBJ1-2; D possibly corresponds to TRBD1 (5 bases). V lost 0 bases to trimming and J lost 4 bases, with 15 bases between them. The CDR3 sequence is 16 residues long. Germline CDR1 and CDR2: MGHRA and YSYEKL.

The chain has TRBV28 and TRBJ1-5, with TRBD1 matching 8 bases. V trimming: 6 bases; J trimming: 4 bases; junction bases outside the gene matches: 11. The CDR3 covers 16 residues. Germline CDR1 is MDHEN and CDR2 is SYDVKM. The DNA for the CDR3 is TGTGCCAGCAGCCCCCTTGGACAGGGTTCAAATCAGCCCCAGCATTTT. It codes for CASSPLGQGSNQPQHF. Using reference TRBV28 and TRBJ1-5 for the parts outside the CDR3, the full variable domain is DVKVTQSSRYLVKRTGEKVFLECVQDMDHENMFWYRQDPGLGLRLIYFSYDVKMKEKGDIPEGYSVSREKKERFSLILESASTNQTSMYLCASSPLGQGSNQPQHFGDGTRLSIL.

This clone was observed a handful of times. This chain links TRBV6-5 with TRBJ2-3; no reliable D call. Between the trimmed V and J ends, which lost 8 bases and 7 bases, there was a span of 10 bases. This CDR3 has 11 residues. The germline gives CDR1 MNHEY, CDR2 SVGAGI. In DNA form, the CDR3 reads TGTGCCAGCCGACCGATGAATACGCAGTATTTT. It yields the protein CASRPMNTQYF.